This TCR beta chain was captured in a study of PD-1 blockade in classical Hodgkin lymphoma. Study in general: Patients were infused with nivolumab 3 mg/kg every 2 weeks.

Time point here: cycle 4 day 1 (C4D1), after 6 weeks of nivolumab. Brentuximab vedotin exposure varied among the patients, all of whom had relapsed after autologous stem cell transplantation. The study purified CD4+ T cells from thawed PBMCs using magnetic negative selection. TCRdb keeps only in-frame clones here, not all; method: immunoSEQ multiplex PCR. The sample yields around 4,900 clones, about 79% seen once. V lost 4 bases to trimming and J lost 1 base; unmatched junction nucleotides: 4. The CDR3 loop spans 15 amino acids. Germline assignment: CDR1 LNHDA and CDR2 SQIVND (reference sequence). Findings of the study overall: Newly diagnosed patients were reported to exhibit reduced baseline TCR diversity relative to healthy donors. Complete responders' diversity at baseline resembled that of newly diagnosed patients.

In the case of this clone: Its antigen is still unknown.

The chain uses TRBV19 and TRBJ1-5, with 7 bases identical to TRBD1. The receptor was derived from a human donor with classical Hodgkin lymphoma. The sequenced sample was CD4+ T cells from blood, obtained before the fourth cycle of nivolumab. CDR3 DNA sequence: TGTGCCAGTAGTAATAGGGGGCAGAGCAATCAGCCCCAGCATTTT. As protein: CASSNRGQSNQPQHF.